A single sample is the source of the 5 T cell receptor beta chains below, sequenced in a study of CD8 T cells in ankylosing spondylitis listed by TCRdb under 2017. Paper-wide results and their limitations: Blood from ankylosing spondylitis patients appeared to be characterized by a TCR beta motif composed of about 8 highly homologous amino acid variants.

These TCRs' antigens remain unknown. Preparation of the library involved 5' RACE. Sequencer: Illumina HiSeq 2500. The public reads were quality trimmed at Q25 with fastp and then assembled into clones with MiXCR by TCRdb, keeping productive beta chains. Duplicate CDR3 protein sequences are folded into a single record with the most common DNA and genes. The sample data list about 220,000 distinct CDR3 sequences, and 7.3% of these were observed just once. The ten largest clonotypes hold about 14% of the sample. The sequenced sample consisted of blood, either unsorted or a sorted T cell fraction (not recorded which). The receptor set was obtained from a male donor with ankylosing spondylitis.

This clonotype showed up many times. V and J are TRBV6-5 and TRBJ1-1, with a possible D match to TRBD1 (5 bases). This CDR3 has 15 amino acids. Trimming shortened V by 0 bases and J by 9 bases, and 17 bases separated the two germline ends. The V gene's germline CDR1 is MNHEY and CDR2 SVGAGI. CDR3 amino acids: CASSYSILAEGQAFF. CDR3 in DNA: TGTGCCAGCAGTTACTCGATTCTTGCGGAGGGGCAAGCTTTCTTT.

At least ten counts were recorded for this clonotype. The chain uses TRBV20-1 and TRBJ1-6; TRBD1 is a possible D gene (5 bases). With 3 bases removed from V and 8 bases from J, the gap between germline ends came to 14 bases. Germline CDR1 is DFQATT and CDR2 is SNEGSKA (reference sequence). The CDR3 is 14 amino acids. CDR3 DNA sequence: TGCAGTGCTAGGGGGACGGTACTCTATTCACCCCTCCACTTT. It codes for CSARGTVLYSPLHF.

This clonotype came up many times. The J gene is TRBJ2-5, the V gene TRBV28; no definite D call. V lost 4 bases, J lost 5 bases, and 11 bases lay in between. Germline V lookup: CDR1 MDHEN, CDR2 SYDVKM. This CDR3 has 13 amino acids. CDR3 protein: CASSSYRRETQYF. As DNA, the CDR3 is TGTGCCAGCAGTTCTTACAGAAGGGAGACCCAGTACTTC.

This clonotype has at least ten counts. V is TRBV6-2 or TRBV6-3 and J is TRBJ1-5; D gene unclear. V was clipped by 5 bases and J by 3 bases, with 14 bases between them. Germline V gives CDR1 MNHEY, CDR2 SVGEGT. The CDR3 runs to 15 residues. The CDR3 protein is CASSHGLRNNQPQHF. The CDR3 region has the DNA TGTGCCAGCAGTCATGGTTTGAGAAACAATCAGCCCCAGCATTTT.

There are many counts of this clonotype. In DNA form, the CDR3 reads TGTGCCAGTAGTAGAAGACTGGGAACTGAAGCTTTCTTT. Amino acids: CASSRRLGTEAFF. The rearrangement uses TRBV19 and TRBJ1-1; D remains unclear. CDR1 and CDR2 (germline): LNHDA, SQIVND (reference sequence). V dropped 4 bases and J dropped 5 bases, with 11 bases sitting between them. The CDR3 has 13 amino acids. The whole variable domain, filled in from reference TRBV19 and TRBJ1-1, reads DGGITQSPKYLFRKEGQNVTLSCEQNLNHDAMYWYRQDPGQGLRLIYYSQIVNDFQKGDIAEGYSVSREKKESFPLTVTSAQKNPTAFYLCASSRRLGTEAFFGQGTRLTVV.